This TCR beta chain came from a study of OX40 agonist ivuxolimab in advanced cancers. Study overall: Patients took ivuxolimab, an agonistic anti-OX40 (CD134) antibody. Intravenous ivuxolimab was administered to patients every 2 weeks at 0.01 to 10 mg/kg.

This clone was recorded only once. V lost 1 base, J lost 2 bases, and 6 bases stayed unmatched. The CDR3 covers 17 residues. CDR1 is LGHNA, CDR2 YNFKEQ, per germline. Some clones are missing from TCRdb's copy, which holds only in-frame ones; the method was immunoSEQ multiplex PCR. The profile shows just under 100,000 clones, approximately 94% of them singletons. Blood was sampled at baseline, cycle 4 day 1, and cycle 7 day 1. The receptor's source is an adult with an advanced solid tumor such as melanoma, head and neck, liver or kidney cancer. The material was CD4+ or CD8+ T cells sorted from blood, obtained in a trial of the OX40 agonist ivuxolimab. The chain joins TRBV4-2 to TRBJ2-2; 8 positions agree with TRBD2. In DNA, the CDR3 is TGTGCCAGCAGCCAAGCTCCTAGCGGGCTCAACACCGGGGAGCTGTTTTTT. Residues: CASSQAPSGLNTGELFF.